This passage covers 29 T cell receptor beta chains from one sample sequenced in a study of early T cells in non-severe SARS-CoV-2 infection. TCRdb re-derived calls from the 5' RACE reads in MiXCR, one entry per CDR3 protein. The sample records about 83,000 distinct CDR3 sequences, around an eighth being singletons. Source material: whole blood. The receptors were gathered from an adult who was a healthcare worker with PCR-confirmed SARS-CoV-2 infection or an uninfected control (not recorded which).

This clonotype was observed a few times. This chain joins TRBV29-1 and TRBJ2-3, with a weak D call TRBD1 (5 bases). This CDR3 is built from 13 residues. Trimming took 6 bases from V and 8 from J, leaving 18 bases between them. Germline V gene data show CDR1 as SQVTM and CDR2 as ANQGSEA. The CDR3 DNA sequence: TGCAGCGTCGTCCCGCGACAGTCCGGTACGCAGTATTTT. Residues: CSVVPRQSGTQYF.

This chain uses TRBV12-3 or TRBV12-4 with TRBJ1-2, with D unresolved. The V end was cut by 7 bases, the J end by 8 bases, with 14 bases between. This CDR3 has 12 residues. The CDR3 DNA reads TGTGCCAGCAAGGAGGGTCTGAGCGGCTACACCTTC. It codes for CASKEGLSGYTF.

This clonotype was seen repeatedly, ten times or more. The CDR3 region is CSARGGVGVDEQFF. The CDR3 nucleotides are TGCAGTGCTAGAGGCGGGGTGGGCGTGGATGAGCAGTTCTTC. The V and J genes are TRBV20-1 and TRBJ2-1; D possibly corresponds to TRBD2 (6 bases). Trimming left V 1 base short and J 8 bases short, with 15 bases between. CDR3 size: 14 residues. Germline CDR1 DFQATT, CDR2 SNEGSKA (reference sequence).

In its sample, this clonotype was seen a few times. The chain has TRBV29-1 and TRBJ2-7; 12 bases align to TRBD2. J lost 2 bases, V lost 7 bases, and 12 bases had no gene match. The CDR3 totals 16 residues. Germline loops: CDR1 SQVTM, CDR2 ANQGSEA. CDR3 sequence (DNA): TGCAGCGCTCTTGGGTCTTCTAGCGGGAGGGCCTACGAGCAGTACTTC. This translates into CSALGSSSGRAYEQYF.

This chain uses TRBV27 with TRBJ1-2; D is possibly TRBD1 (6 bases). The V gene lost 6 bases and the J gene lost 2 bases, with 16 bases spanning the gap. The CDR3 loop spans 15 amino acids. The germline gives CDR1 MNHEY, CDR2 SMNVEV (reference sequence). The CDR3 is CASRVQGVSNYGYTF. The CDR3 nucleotides read TGTGCCAGCAGGGTACAGGGAGTCTCAAACTATGGCTACACCTTC.

CDR3 nucleotides: TGTGCCAGCAGCTTTCCCGGTCCGCCCGAAGCTTTCTTT. It yields the protein CASSFPGPPEAFF. This chain joins TRBV7-9 and TRBJ1-1; D not resolved. This CDR3 region has 13 residues. The germline V gene has CDR1 SEHNR and CDR2 FQNEAQ (reference sequence). V gave up 3 bases and J gave up 8 bases, with 13 bases separating them.

A few counts support this clonotype. This sequence joins TRBV7-9 and TRBJ2-7, with D unclear. The CDR3 loop spans 14 amino acids. The germline V gene encodes CDR1 SEHNR and CDR2 FQNEAQ (reference sequence). V lost 1 base to trimming and J lost 6 bases, with 13 bases between them. The DNA for the CDR3 is TGTGCCAGCAGCTTAGAGGAAAGGGCGAGCGAGCAGTACTTC. Protein sequence: CASSLEERASEQYF.

This clonotype was counted many times. The chain joins TRBV2 to TRBJ1-2; TRBD1 matches at 10 bases. With 7 bases clipped from V and 6 bases from J, the junction kept 14 bases outside the gene matches. The CDR3 has 16 amino acids. CDR1 is SNHLY and CDR2 is FYNNEI in the germline V gene. CDR3 sequence: CASKRTGGLAGHGYTF. The DNA of the CDR3 is TGTGCCAGCAAGAGGACAGGGGGTCTCGCGGGTCATGGCTACACCTTC.

This clonotype was picked up a small number of times. The chain employs TRBV7-9 and TRBJ2-7, with D uncertain. Germline loops: CDR1 SEHNR, CDR2 FQNEAQ (reference sequence). The CDR3 runs to 13 residues. V was trimmed by 5 bases and J by 1 base, leaving 9 bases between them. CDR3 sequence: CASSPAPSYEQYF. CDR3 sequence (DNA): TGTGCCAGCAGCCCCGCCCCGTCCTACGAGCAGTACTTC.

This clonotype has a count of ten or more. The CDR3 DNA is TGTGCCAGTAGTATAGATGAGTTAAATGAGCAGTTCTTC. Amino acids: CASSIDELNEQFF. The rearrangement joins TRBV19 to TRBJ2-1, with no clear D. Germline CDR1 and CDR2: LNHDA and SQIVND (reference sequence). Trimming stripped 0 bases from V and 7 bases from J, with 7 bases between. The CDR3 contains 13 residues.

A few counts support this clonotype. This sequence joins TRBV12-3 or TRBV12-4 and TRBJ2-1, with D perhaps matching TRBD1 (6 bases). Trimming removed 6 bases from V and 5 bases from J, with 14 bases in between. The CDR3 has 14 amino acids. The CDR3 here is CASRTSGQDNEQFF. DNA for the CDR3: TGTGCCAGCAGAACCTCGGGACAAGACAATGAGCAGTTCTTC.

The genes are TRBV19 and TRBJ1-5, with 7 bases aligning to TRBD1. From germline, CDR1 is LNHDA and CDR2 SQIVND (reference sequence). This CDR3 has 15 residues. The ends lost 3 bases at V and 2 bases at J; junction bases unmatched: 4. The CDR3, as DNA: TGTGCCAGTAGTATGCGGGACAGTGGCAATCAGCCCCAGCATTTT. Its translation is CASSMRDSGNQPQHF.

This clonotype was seen many times. The chain links TRBV29-1 to TRBJ2-1, with D possibly being TRBD1 (6 bases). This CDR3 comprises 14 residues. V lost 6 bases and J lost 5, with 17 bases in between. Germline lookup yields CDR1 SQVTM and CDR2 ANQGSEA. The CDR3 sequence: CSVLDRTTNNEQFF. The CDR3 DNA is TGCAGCGTCCTCGACAGGACAACTAACAATGAGCAGTTCTTC.

This clonotype appeared many times. V usage is TRBV20-1 and J usage is TRBJ2-7; 11 nucleotides line up with TRBD2. The J segment lost 5 bases and the V segment lost 3 bases, leaving 12 bases of the junction unmatched. Germline V CDR1 and CDR2: DFQATT, SNEGSKA (reference sequence). This CDR3 is built from 16 residues. CDR3 residues: CSARTYIAGGPDEQYF. The CDR3 DNA is TGCAGTGCTAGGACGTACATAGCGGGAGGGCCCGACGAGCAGTACTTC.

The chain uses TRBV21-1 and TRBJ2-3; the DNA was not used to check the table's D call, TRBD2. TRBV21-1 is described as a pseudogene. CDR3 length: 15 residues. CDR3 coding DNA: TGTGCCAGCAGCATTAGGACTAGCAGCACAGATACGCAGTATTTT. Its translation: CASSIRTSSTDTQYF.

CDR3 nucleotides: TGCGCCAGCAGCCTCGGACAGGGGGCATTGAACACTGAAGCTTTCTTT. This encodes CASSLGQGALNTEAFF. The chain uses TRBV5-1 and TRBJ1-1; 11 nucleotides agree with TRBD1. The CDR3 spans 16 residues. The germline V gene has CDR1 SGHRS and CDR2 YFSETQ. J was trimmed by 0 bases and V by 4 bases; bases with no gene match: 5.

The genes are TRBV19 and TRBJ2-7, with TRBD1 identical over 9 bases. Germline loops: CDR1 LNHDA, CDR2 SQIVND (reference sequence). The CDR3 totals 17 residues. After removal of 1 base from V and 4 bases from J, the junction contained 11 bases not matched to a gene. The CDR3 reads CASSIGSGTGSPYEQYF. CDR3 in DNA: TGTGCCAGTAGTATAGGATCCGGGACAGGGAGCCCGTACGAGCAGTACTTC.

This clonotype was counted between two and nine times. The rearrangement uses TRBV7-9 and TRBJ1-1, with D unclear. The CDR3 extends over 12 amino acids. Trimming stripped 1 base from V and 3 bases from J, with 3 bases between. Germline V gene sequence: CDR1 SEHNR, CDR2 FQNEAQ (reference sequence). CDR3 in amino acids: CASSLGYTEAFF. In DNA form, the CDR3 reads TGTGCCAGCAGCTTAGGTTACACTGAAGCTTTCTTT.

The genes are TRBV13 and TRBJ2-6; D is ambiguous. CDR3 size: 17 residues. The V gene's germline CDR1 is PRHDT and CDR2 FYEKMQ (reference sequence). Trimming pared 4 bases from V and 1 base from J, leaving 14 bases between. The CDR3 region is CASSSPRALSGANVLTF. The CDR3, as DNA: TGTGCCAGCAGCTCCCCCCGGGCCTTATCTGGGGCCAACGTCCTGACTTTC. The variable domain in full, with the rest retrieved from reference TRBV13 and TRBJ2-6, is AAGVIQSPRHLIKEKRETATLKCYPIPRHDTVYWYQQGPGQDPQFLISFYEKMQSDKGSIPDRFSAQQFSDYHSELNMSSLELGDSALYFCASSSPRALSGANVLTFGAGSRLTVL.

The J gene is TRBJ2-1, the V gene TRBV7-6, with D unclear. The CDR3 extends over 14 amino acids. Germline V gene sequence: CDR1 SGHVS, CDR2 FNYEAQ. V was trimmed by 0 bases and J by 4 bases, leaving 7 bases between them. Here the CDR3 reads CASSLAPVYNEQFF. The DNA for the CDR3 is TGTGCCAGCAGCTTAGCCCCAGTATACAATGAGCAGTTCTTC.

The rearrangement links TRBV29-1 to TRBJ2-2; a possible D gene is TRBD2 (5 bases). The germline CDR1 and CDR2 sequences are SQVTM and ANQGSEA. This CDR3 has 14 residues. With 0 bases removed from V and 7 bases from J, the gap between germline ends came to 12 bases. The CDR3 nucleotides read TGCAGCGTTGAAGAGGAAGGGAGCGGCGGGGAGCTGTTTTTT. Protein product: CSVEEEGSGGELFF.

This clonotype has at least ten counts. This rearrangement joins TRBV20-1 to TRBJ2-1, with 11 nucleotides matching TRBD2. J was trimmed by 6 bases and V by 6 bases; bases with no gene match: 10. CDR1 and CDR2 (germline): DFQATT, SNEGSKA (reference sequence). There are 15 residues in the CDR3. The CDR3 loop reads CSAPNSGGATNEQFF. DNA of the CDR3: TGCAGTGCGCCGAATAGCGGGGGGGCCACCAATGAGCAGTTCTTC.

CDR3 nucleotides: TGTGCCAGCAGTGAAGGGACAGGGAGCACAGATACGCAGTATTTT. It encodes CASSEGTGSTDTQYF. The chain combines TRBV6-1 with TRBJ2-3; 8 positions agree with TRBD1. The germline CDR1 and CDR2 sequences are MNHNS and SASEGT. CDR3 size: 15 residues. Losses at the gene ends were 1 base for V and 0 bases for J; bases not matched to a gene: 0.

V is TRBV20-1 and J is TRBJ2-7; unclear D gene. The germline V and J ends were trimmed by 6 bases and 2 bases, with 8 bases remaining between them. Germline lookup yields CDR1 DFQATT and CDR2 SNEGSKA (reference sequence). This CDR3 region has 11 residues. This chain's CDR3 is CSASDTYEQYF. In DNA, the CDR3 is TGCAGTGCCTCAGACACCTACGAGCAGTACTTC.

Only a few counts were recorded for this clonotype. The chain is built from TRBV4-2 and TRBJ2-3, with D hard to call. Trimming stripped 4 bases from V and 7 bases from J, with 12 bases between. This CDR3 spans 13 amino acids. CDR1 and CDR2 (germline): LGHNA, YNFKEQ. This CDR3 is CASSPTPQHTQYF. The CDR3 DNA reads TGTGCCAGCAGCCCCACGCCACAACATACGCAGTATTTT.

This clonotype was picked up many times. V and J are TRBV12-3 or TRBV12-4 and TRBJ2-3, with a weak D call TRBD2 (6 bases). The CDR3 extends over 15 amino acids. Trimming took off 3 bases at V and 2 bases at J, with 12 bases between the two ends. For the CDR3, the DNA is TGTGCCAGCAGTTTGGGTAGCGGAGTCACAGATACGCAGTATTTT. Translation: CASSLGSGVTDTQYF.

The CDR3 sequence is CASSLPPDRGNMNTEAFF. CDR3 DNA sequence: TGTGCCAGCAGCTTACCCCCGGACAGGGGGAATATGAACACTGAAGCTTTCTTT. This chain connects TRBV7-9 to TRBJ1-1, with 10 positions matching TRBD1. The germline V gene encodes CDR1 SEHNR and CDR2 FQNEAQ (reference sequence). This CDR3 has 18 amino acids. Trimming removed 2 bases from V and 0 bases from J; junction bases left unmatched: 9.

This chain links TRBV6-6 with TRBJ1-5, with D tentatively TRBD1 (5 bases). The CDR3 totals 15 residues. The V end was cut by 0 bases, the J end by 1 base, with 7 bases between. CDR1 is MNHNY and CDR2 is SVGAGI in the germline V gene (reference sequence). The CDR3 here is CASSYSRGSNQPQHF. Here the CDR3 DNA reads TGTGCCAGCAGTTACTCGCGGGGCAGCAATCAGCCCCAGCATTTT.

The rearrangement links TRBV29-1 to TRBJ2-3, with TRBD1 matching over 8 bases. Germline values: CDR1 SQVTM, CDR2 ANQGSEA. The CDR3 is 15 residues long. J gave up 6 bases and V 3 bases, and 11 bases lay outside the gene matches. CDR3 region: CSVDEVQGAPDTQYF. In nucleotides, the CDR3 is TGCAGCGTTGATGAGGTCCAGGGGGCGCCGGATACGCAGTATTTT.